This TCR beta chain was identified during a study of OX40 agonist ivuxolimab in advanced cancers. Study-wide background: All patients had ivuxolimab intravenously every 2 weeks at 0.01 to 10 mg/kg. Study-level findings and limits: Both CD4+ and CD8+ T cell populations in blood had undergone clonal expansion by week 6 at 0.1 to 3.0 mg/kg. CD8+ T cells averaged more expanded clones than CD4+.

This CDR3 has 14 residues. The V gene's germline CDR1 is MDHEN and CDR2 SYDVKM. V was clipped by 3 bases and J by 4 bases, with 12 bases between them. Measured with immunoSEQ multiplex PCR; TCRdb has only the in-frame clones, and not every one. The sample has approximately 62,000 clones, around 89% seen once. As regards this clone: What it recognizes is unknown.

This sequence joins TRBV28 and TRBJ1-1, with a weak D call TRBD1 (5 bases). The TCR was taken from an adult with an advanced solid tumor such as melanoma, head and neck, liver or kidney cancer. Specimen: CD4+ or CD8+ T cells sorted from blood, collected in a trial of the OX40 agonist ivuxolimab. The DNA for the CDR3 is TGTGCCAGCAGTTTGAGGGGATGGAGCACTGAAGCTTTCTTT. Its protein product is CASSLRGWSTEAFF.